These 13 T cell receptor beta chains were sequenced from one sample in a study of cytomegalovirus exposure and HLA in healthy donors. The primer mix had 60 Vbeta and 13 Jbeta primers. Sequencing was performed with immunoSEQ multiplex PCR; in TCRdb, only in-frame clones are kept and a portion is missing. Of 150,000 to 200,000 clones in the sample, 80% were seen once. Sample: PBMCs. Every receptor here comes from a man aged 25 to 40 in good health and CMV-seropositive.

The J gene is TRBJ2-5, the V gene TRBV11-3; possible D gene TRBD2, 7 bases. Trimming took off 5 bases at V and 3 bases at J, with 19 bases between the two ends. Germline CDR1 reads SGHNT; CDR2 reads YENEEA. This CDR3 comprises 16 residues. The CDR3 nucleotides read TGTGCCAGCAGCCCGCAGTGGGGGGGCGGGGAAGAGACCCAGTACTTC. It encodes CASSPQWGGGEETQYF.

V usage is TRBV6-6 and J usage is TRBJ1-2, with TRBD1 identical over 7 bases. CDR1 is MNHNY, CDR2 SVGAGI, per germline (reference sequence). The trim removed 6 bases at V and 6 bases at J, leaving 7 bases unmatched. The CDR3 sequence is 13 residues long. For the CDR3, the DNA is TGTGCCAGCAGCACCGGGACAGAAAATGGCTACACCTTC. Translating gives CASSTGTENGYTF.

The chain joins TRBV4-2 to TRBJ2-2, with 7 bases that match TRBD2. After removal of 1 base from V and 5 bases from J, the junction contained 7 bases not matched to a gene. The CDR3 is made up of 16 amino acids. Germline V lookup: CDR1 LGHNA, CDR2 YNFKEQ. CDR3 nucleotide sequence: TGTGCCAGCAGCCAAGCCGAGGGTAGCGGGACCGGGGAGCTGTTTTTT. Protein sequence: CASSQAEGSGTGELFF.

The chain joins TRBV7-6 to TRBJ1-5, with no clear D. Per the germline V gene, CDR1 is SGHVS and CDR2 is FNYEAQ. V was trimmed by 9 bases and J by 0 bases, leaving 18 bases between them. This CDR3 has 16 residues. CDR3 sequence: CASNSERPYSNQPQHF. CDR3 DNA: TGTGCCAGTAATTCAGAGAGGCCCTATAGCAATCAGCCCCAGCATTTT. Looking up the rest from reference TRBV7-6 and TRBJ1-5 gives the full variable domain: GAGVSQSPRYKVTKRGQDVALRCDPISGHVSLYWYRQALGQGPEFLTYFNYEAQQDKSGLPNDRFSAERPEGSISTLTIQRTEQRDSAMYRCASNSERPYSNQPQHFGDGTRLSIL.

The rearrangement links TRBV18 to TRBJ2-1; TRBD2 is a possible D gene (7 bases). Germline V gene lookup returns CDR1 KGHSH and CDR2 LQKENI. V was cut by 6 bases and J by 4 bases, with 13 bases left in between. The CDR3 is 14 residues long. CDR3 bases: TGTGCCAGCTCTCCGGGGAGGGGGTACAATGAGCAGTTCTTC. It translates to CASSPGRGYNEQFF. Variable domain in full (rest from reference TRBV18 and TRBJ2-1): NAGVMQNPRHLVRRRGQEARLRCSPMKGHSHVYWYRQLPEEGLKFMVYLQKENIIDESGMPKERFSAEFPKEGPSILRIQQVVRGDSAAYFCASSPGRGYNEQFFGPGTRLTVL.

V and J are TRBV5-1 and TRBJ2-3; 10 bases agree with TRBD2. The ends lost 0 bases at V and 1 base at J; junction bases unmatched: 14. Per the germline V gene, CDR1 is SGHRS and CDR2 is YFSETQ. The CDR3 loop spans 20 amino acids. CDR3 sequence: CASSLAGSGGLLGGTDTQYF. As DNA, the CDR3 is TGCGCCAGCAGCTTGGCGGGTAGCGGGGGGCTCCTCGGTGGCACAGATACGCAGTATTTT.

The chain links TRBV11-3 to TRBJ2-7; 7 nucleotides align to TRBD2. Germline V gene sequence: CDR1 SGHNT, CDR2 YENEEA. The junction had 10 bases not matched to a gene; V was cut back by 5 bases and J by 3 bases. This CDR3 has 15 amino acids. DNA of the CDR3: TGTGCCAGCAGCGCCCAGACAGCGGGACTCTACGAGCAGTACTTC. Encoded protein: CASSAQTAGLYEQYF.

The chain links TRBV7-9 to TRBJ2-5, with 7 positions matching TRBD1. This CDR3 region has 16 residues. Germline V gives CDR1 SEHNR, CDR2 FQNEAQ (reference sequence). V lost 5 bases and J lost 2; bases outside the gene matches: 11. CDR3 amino acids: CASSEDRADGQETQYF. The CDR3 region has the DNA TGTGCCAGCAGCGAAGACAGGGCGGACGGTCAAGAGACCCAGTACTTC. The full variable domain, completed using reference TRBV7-9 and TRBJ2-5, is DTGVSQNPRHKITKRGQNVTFRCDPISEHNRLYWYRQTLGQGPEFLTYFQNEAQLEKSRLLSDRFSAERPKGSFSTLEIQRTEQGDSAMYLCASSEDRADGQETQYFGPGTRLLVL.

The gene calls are TRBV5-1 and TRBJ1-4; a weak D match, TRBD1 (5 bases). This CDR3 has 15 amino acids. V shed 3 bases and J shed 0 bases, with 9 bases lying between them. Germline V CDR1 and CDR2: SGHRS, YFSETQ. The CDR3 protein is CASSSGGATNEKLFF. Here the CDR3 DNA reads TGCGCCAGCAGCTCGGGGGGGGCAACTAATGAAAAACTGTTTTTT.

The CDR3 protein is CASSLPGTDPDTQYF. CDR3 DNA: TGTGCCAGCAGTCTCCCGGGGACAGACCCAGATACGCAGTATTTT. The chain combines TRBV2 with TRBJ2-3, with 7 bases matching TRBD1. This CDR3 has 15 residues. V was pared by 5 bases and J by 4 bases, with 9 bases of the junction left unmatched. Germline CDR1 is SNHLY and CDR2 is FYNNEI.

This chain connects TRBV6-5 to TRBJ1-3; no clear D. TRBJ2-2 explains the end of the DNA better; the J call may be wrong. This CDR3 has 11 amino acids. CDR1 MNHEY and CDR2 SVGAGI come from the germline V gene. CDR3 loop: CASKGTGELFF. The DNA of the CDR3 is TGTGCCAGCAAGGGCACCGGGGAGCTGTTTTTT.

This chain connects TRBV15 to TRBJ2-5, with a possible D match to TRBD1 (5 bases). There are 15 residues in the CDR3. The germline V gene has CDR1 LNHNV and CDR2 YYDKDF (reference sequence). V lost 4 bases, J lost 3 bases, and 15 bases lay in between. The CDR3 DNA is TGTGCCACCAGCATAGACTCACAGGAGAAAGAGACCCAGTACTTC. Protein product: CATSIDSQEKETQYF.

This clone appeared a few times. The gene calls are TRBV11-2 and TRBJ2-1, with a tentative D call TRBD2 (6 bases). Germline loops: CDR1 SGHAT, CDR2 FQNNGV. V gave up 2 bases and J gave up 6 bases, with 14 bases separating them. The CDR3 runs to 15 residues. The CDR3 protein is CASSLIPGLPNEQFF. The CDR3 region has the DNA TGTGCCAGCAGCTTAATTCCGGGACTGCCCAATGAGCAGTTCTTC.